Detailed here is one T cell receptor beta chain. The antigen is not known. These data are taken from a study of cytotoxic CD8 clonotypes in ibrutinib-treated CLL. The repertoire was sequenced with immunoSEQ multiplex PCR; TCRdb's copy has only in-frame clones and lacks some. The sample has around 130,000 clones, under 90% seen once. General study points: Measured clonality at baseline was greater than in age-matched healthy donors and tracked with circulating CD8+ T-cell counts.

V was trimmed by 0 bases and J by 4 bases, leaving 15 bases between them. The V gene's germline CDR1 is SGHTA and CDR2 FQGNSA. The length of the CDR3 is 16 residues. The receptor's source is a human donor with chronic lymphocytic leukemia. The sample was PBMCs, taken after 24 months of ibrutinib treatment. The chain has TRBV7-2 and TRBJ1-2; D is uncertain. The chain's CDR3 is CASSLAGQAVSYGYTF. The CDR3 nucleotides are TGTGCCAGCAGCTTAGCCGGTCAGGCGGTTTCCTATGGCTACACCTTC.